This T cell receptor (beta chain) was sequenced during a study of blood T cells in healthy people across ages. CDR1 is MNHEY, CDR2 SVGAGI, per germline. The CDR3 has 15 amino acids. The V and J ends lost 6 bases and 0 bases, in that order; junction bases with no gene match: 7. This clonotype was observed a few times. Then a second PCR, running roughly 6 to 12 cycles, was carried out with a sample-barcoded 5' primer and a J-beta primer mix. TCRdb independently ran MiXCR on the 5' RACE reads; one entry per CDR3 protein. This table has 1,100,000 or so distinct CDR3 sequences, around 45% appearing once. The TCR was taken from a woman in her sixties in good health. Specimen: blood. The chain couples TRBV6-5 to TRBJ2-7; 8 bases align to TRBD2. The CDR3 sequence is CASSRSGGSSYEQYF. In DNA form, the CDR3 reads TGTGCCAGCAGCCGCAGCGGGGGATCCTCCTACGAGCAGTACTTC.